Shown below are 10 T cell receptor beta chains from a single sample sequenced in a study of CD8+CD57+ T cells in acquired aplastic anemia. Genomic DNA was employed as the template in profiling TCR beta VDJ and CDR3. A single record per CDR3 protein comes from TCRdb applying MiXCR to the reads. The profile shows some 410,000 distinct CDR3 sequences, about two thirds of them singletons. The sample was sorted CD4+, CD8+, or CD8+CD57+ T cells (not recorded which) from PBMCs. The receptors were gathered from a human donor in good health, serving as a control.

As for this clonotype: The conserved final phenylalanine or tryptophan is absent from the CDR3, which likely points to a read error. The V call is TRBV19, the J call TRBJ1-6; unclear D gene. CDR3 length: 14 residues. V was pared by 4 bases and J by 7 bases, with 11 bases between. Germline-derived CDR1 and CDR2 are LNHDA and SQIVND (reference sequence). CDR3 nucleotide sequence: TGTGCCAGTAGTACCATCTACGAAAATTCACCCCTCCACTTA. This encodes CASSTIYENSPLHL.

This clonotype was seen more than once but under ten times. The CDR3 DNA reads TGCGCCAGCAACCCTAGCGGGGGCTCCTACGAGCAGTACTTC. Translation: CASNPSGGSYEQYF. V and J are TRBV10-2 and TRBJ2-7; 10 bases are a match to TRBD2. The ends lost 7 bases at V and 0 bases at J; junction bases unmatched: 3. Germline V CDR1 and CDR2: WSHSY, SAAADI. The CDR3 has 14 amino acids.

This clonotype was seen more than once but under ten times. This CDR3 fails to terminate in the conserved phenylalanine or tryptophan, so it likely reflects a read error. Because the CDR3's place on the DNA is in doubt, the DNA is left out and the CDR3 is given as listed by TCRdb. The chain is built from TRBV20-1 and TRBJ1-5; the table's D gene call, TRBD1, was not cross checked with the DNA. The germline V gene encodes CDR1 DFQATT and CDR2 SNEGSKA (reference sequence). The CDR3 is 14 amino acids in total, end residues counted. The CDR3 protein is CSARDAGDYQPPHL.

The chain couples TRBV10-3 to TRBJ1-2; TRBD1 might be the D (5 bases). Germline assignment: CDR1 ENHRY and CDR2 SYGVKD. Between the trimmed V and J ends, which lost 2 bases and 4 bases, there was a span of 14 bases. The CDR3 loop spans 15 amino acids. The CDR3 DNA reads as TGTGCCATCAGTGAGCCGGGTAGACAGAGCTATGGCTACACCTTC. As protein: CAISEPGRQSYGYTF.

This clonotype has a handful of counts. The gene calls are TRBV2 and TRBJ1-2; the D is unclear. CDR3 length: 12 residues. Trimming took 3 bases from V and 8 from J, leaving 10 bases between them. Germline V gene sequence: CDR1 SNHLY, CDR2 FYNNEI. The chain's CDR3 is CASSEASRGYTF. The CDR3 DNA follows: TGTGCCAGCAGTGAGGCCAGCAGGGGCTACACCTTC.

The chain combines TRBV4-2 with TRBJ1-4, with a tentative D call TRBD1 (5 bases). Germline V gene sequence: CDR1 LGHNA, CDR2 YNFKEQ. The CDR3 spans 13 residues. Trimming cost V 2 bases and J 8 bases, with 9 bases left between them. This CDR3 is CASSQSEGEKLFF. In nucleotides, the CDR3 is TGTGCCAGCAGCCAATCCGAGGGGGAAAAACTGTTTTTT.

This sequence joins TRBV7-2 and TRBJ1-5, with a weak D call TRBD1 (6 bases). V was shortened by 8 bases and J by 15 bases, with 29 bases between the two germline ends. Germline V gene data show CDR1 as SGHTA and CDR2 as FQGNSA. The CDR3 is 15 amino acids. In DNA form, the CDR3 reads TGTGCCAGCGCCGGAGAGGGACAAGAGACCCAGCACTTGCATTTT. Encoded protein: CASAGEGQETQHLHF.

The rearrangement uses TRBV9 and TRBJ1-2; D perhaps matches TRBD1 (5 bases). Trimming removed 3 bases at V and 7 bases at J, with 19 bases between. Germline CDR1 SGDLS, CDR2 YYNGEE. The CDR3 has 15 amino acids. In nucleotides, the CDR3 is TGTGCCAGCAGCGCACCGAGCAGGGCTTTTAGTGGCTACACCTTC. Translation gives CASSAPSRAFSGYTF.

The chain has TRBV7-2 and TRBJ1-2, with TRBD1 as a possible D gene (6 bases). Trimming shortened V by 3 bases and J by 14 bases, and 22 bases separated the two germline ends. CDR3 size: 14 residues. CDR1 and CDR2 from the germline V gene are SGHTA and FQGNSA. The CDR3 region is CASSFQGGHYGETF. CDR3 bases: TGTGCCAGCAGCTTCCAAGGGGGGCACTATGGCGAGACCTTC.

In its sample, this clonotype was seen a few times. Given a much more abundant clone one base away, this may be a read error. This chain links TRBV2 with TRBJ1-2; TRBD1 matches 10 bases. V lost 7 bases, J lost 3 bases, and 5 bases stayed unmatched. This CDR3 comprises 14 residues. Looked up from germline, CDR1 is SNHLY and CDR2 is FYNNEI. The CDR3 nucleotides read TGTGCCAGCAATACGGACAGGGGGTACTATGGCTACACCTTC. It encodes CASNTDRGYYGYTF.